The entry that follows covers one T cell receptor beta chain sequence. This sample is part of a study of blood T cell repertoires in COVID-19. Study-level background: The United States, Italy and Spain were the sources of the acute and convalescent COVID-19 samples.

The V gene lost 2 bases and the J gene lost 6 bases, with 10 bases spanning the gap. The germline gives CDR1 MNHEY, CDR2 SVGAGI. The CDR3 has 13 residues. The protocol was immunoSEQ multiplex PCR, while the TCRdb copy is restricted to in-frame clones and leaves out a portion. The sample lists approximately 350,000 clones, about 88% occurring once. The clonotype originates from a woman aged 60-75 years with COVID-19, enrolled during active disease. The rearrangement links TRBV6-5 to TRBJ1-1; weak D call: TRBD1 (5 bases). The sequenced material came from peripheral blood. CDR3 loop: CASSYGGVSEAFF. Written as DNA, the CDR3 is TGTGCCAGCAGTTACGGGGGGGTGTCTGAAGCTTTCTTT.